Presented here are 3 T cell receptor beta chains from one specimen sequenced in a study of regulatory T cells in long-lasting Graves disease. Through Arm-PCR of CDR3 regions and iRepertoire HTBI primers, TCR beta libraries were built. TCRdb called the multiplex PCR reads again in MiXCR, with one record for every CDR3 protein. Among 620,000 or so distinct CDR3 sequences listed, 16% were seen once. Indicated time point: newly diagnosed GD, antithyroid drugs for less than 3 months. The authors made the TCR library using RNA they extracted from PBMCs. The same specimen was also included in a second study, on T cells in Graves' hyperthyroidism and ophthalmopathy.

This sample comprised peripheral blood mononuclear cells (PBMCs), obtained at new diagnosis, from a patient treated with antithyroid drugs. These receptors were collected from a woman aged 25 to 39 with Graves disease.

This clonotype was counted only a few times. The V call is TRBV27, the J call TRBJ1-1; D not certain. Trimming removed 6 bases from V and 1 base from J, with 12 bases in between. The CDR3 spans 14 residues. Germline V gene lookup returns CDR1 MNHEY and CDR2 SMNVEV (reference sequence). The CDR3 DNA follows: TGTGCCAGCAGGGAGTATGGAACGAACACTGAAGCTTTCTTT. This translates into CASREYGTNTEAFF.

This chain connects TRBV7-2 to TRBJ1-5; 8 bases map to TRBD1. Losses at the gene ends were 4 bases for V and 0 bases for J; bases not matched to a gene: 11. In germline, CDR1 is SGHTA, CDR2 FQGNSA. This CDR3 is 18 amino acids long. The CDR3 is CASSSNRGAIYSNQPQHF. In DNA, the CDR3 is TGTGCCAGCAGCTCTAACAGGGGGGCTATCTATAGCAATCAGCCCCAGCATTTT.

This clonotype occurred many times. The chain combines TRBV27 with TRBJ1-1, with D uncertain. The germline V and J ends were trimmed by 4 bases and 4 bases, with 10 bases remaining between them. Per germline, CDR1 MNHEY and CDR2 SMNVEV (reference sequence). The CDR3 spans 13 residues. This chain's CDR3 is CASSYLGSTEAFF. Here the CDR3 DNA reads TGTGCCAGCAGTTATCTGGGAAGCACTGAAGCTTTCTTT.